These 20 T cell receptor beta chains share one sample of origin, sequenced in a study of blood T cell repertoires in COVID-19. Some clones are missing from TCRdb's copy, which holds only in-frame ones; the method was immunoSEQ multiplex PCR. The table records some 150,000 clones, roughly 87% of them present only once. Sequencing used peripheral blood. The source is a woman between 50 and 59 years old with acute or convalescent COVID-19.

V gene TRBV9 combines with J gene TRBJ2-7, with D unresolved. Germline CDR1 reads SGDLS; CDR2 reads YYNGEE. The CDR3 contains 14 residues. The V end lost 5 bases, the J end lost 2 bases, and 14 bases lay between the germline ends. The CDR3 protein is CASSYGVSAYEQYF. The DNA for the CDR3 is TGTGCCAGCAGTTACGGAGTTTCAGCCTACGAGCAGTACTTC. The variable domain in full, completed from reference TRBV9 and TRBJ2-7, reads DSGVTQTPKHLITATGQRVTLRCSPRSGDLSVYWYQQSLDQGLQFLIQYYNGEERAKGNILERFSAQQFPDLHSELNLSSLELGDSALYFCASSYGVSAYEQYFGPGTRLTVT.

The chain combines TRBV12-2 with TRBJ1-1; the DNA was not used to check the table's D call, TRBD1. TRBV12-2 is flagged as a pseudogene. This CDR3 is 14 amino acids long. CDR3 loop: CASRRTGGDTEAFF. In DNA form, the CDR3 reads TGTGCAAGTCGCCGGACAGGGGGGGACACTGAAGCTTTCTTT.

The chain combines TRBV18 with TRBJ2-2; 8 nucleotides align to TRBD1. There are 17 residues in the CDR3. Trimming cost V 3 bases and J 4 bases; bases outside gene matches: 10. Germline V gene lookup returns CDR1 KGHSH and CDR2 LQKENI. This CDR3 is CASSPRPRTGSTGELFF. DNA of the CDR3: TGTGCCAGCTCACCGCGACCCCGGACAGGGAGCACCGGGGAGCTGTTTTTT.

CDR3 protein: CSVVPGGDIQYF. The CDR3 DNA sequence: TGCAGCGTTGTGCCGGGGGGGGACATTCAGTACTTC. V gene TRBV29-1 combines with J gene TRBJ2-4; 8 bases align to TRBD2. After removal of 4 bases from V and 8 bases from J, the junction contained 4 bases not matched to a gene. This CDR3 has 12 amino acids. Germline assignment: CDR1 SQVTM and CDR2 ANQGSEA.

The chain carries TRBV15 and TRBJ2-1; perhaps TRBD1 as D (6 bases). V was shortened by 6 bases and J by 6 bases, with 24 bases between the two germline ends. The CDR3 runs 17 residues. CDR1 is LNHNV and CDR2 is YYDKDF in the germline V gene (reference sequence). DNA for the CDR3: TGTGCCACCAGGCCCGAGGGGGAATCTGGGGATGGCAATGAGCAGTTCTTC. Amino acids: CATRPEGESGDGNEQFF.

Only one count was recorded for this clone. This chain's CDR3 is CASSLVASEAFF. CDR3 sequence (DNA): TGTGCCAGCAGTTTAGTGGCCAGTGAAGCTTTCTTT. This rearrangement joins TRBV12-3 or TRBV12-4 to TRBJ1-1; no clear D. The CDR3 length is 12 residues. The germline V and J ends were trimmed by 1 base and 7 bases, with 7 bases remaining between them.

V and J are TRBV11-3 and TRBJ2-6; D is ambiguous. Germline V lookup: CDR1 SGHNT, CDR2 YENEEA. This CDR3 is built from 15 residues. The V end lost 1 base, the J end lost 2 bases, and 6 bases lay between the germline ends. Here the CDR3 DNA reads TGTGCCAGCAGCTTAGTCCGTACTGGGGCCAACGTCCTGACTTTC. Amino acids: CASSLVRTGANVLTF.

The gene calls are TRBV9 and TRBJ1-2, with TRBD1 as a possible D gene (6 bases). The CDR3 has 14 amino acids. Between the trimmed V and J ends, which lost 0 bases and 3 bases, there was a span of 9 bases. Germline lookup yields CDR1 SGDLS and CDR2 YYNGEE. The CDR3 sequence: CASSVGSGDYGYTF. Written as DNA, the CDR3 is TGTGCCAGCAGCGTAGGGTCAGGGGACTATGGCTACACCTTC.

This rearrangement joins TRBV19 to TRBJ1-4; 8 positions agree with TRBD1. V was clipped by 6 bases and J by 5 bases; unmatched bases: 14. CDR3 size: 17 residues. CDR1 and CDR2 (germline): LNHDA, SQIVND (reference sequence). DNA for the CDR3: TGTGCCAGTAGGATCCAGGGGGCATGGGGAGGAAATGAAAAACTGTTTTTT. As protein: CASRIQGAWGGNEKLFF.

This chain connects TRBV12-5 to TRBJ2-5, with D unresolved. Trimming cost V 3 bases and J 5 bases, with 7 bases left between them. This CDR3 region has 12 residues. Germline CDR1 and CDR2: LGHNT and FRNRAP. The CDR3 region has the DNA TGTGCTAGTGGTTTCGGCGGCGAGACCCAGTACTTC. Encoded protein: CASGFGGETQYF.

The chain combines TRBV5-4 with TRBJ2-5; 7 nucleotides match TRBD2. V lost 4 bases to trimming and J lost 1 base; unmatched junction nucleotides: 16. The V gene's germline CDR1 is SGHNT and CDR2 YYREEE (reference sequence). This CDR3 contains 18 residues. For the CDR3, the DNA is TGTGCCAGCAGCAATAAGTTGGGGATAGCGGGCCCCCAAGAGACCCAGTACTTC. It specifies CASSNKLGIAGPQETQYF.

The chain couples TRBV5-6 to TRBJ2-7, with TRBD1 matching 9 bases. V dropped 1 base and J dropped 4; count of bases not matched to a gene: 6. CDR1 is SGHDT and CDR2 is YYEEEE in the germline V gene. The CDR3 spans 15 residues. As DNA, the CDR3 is TGTGCCAGCAGCTTGCCTGGGACAGGGTCTTACGAGCAGTACTTC. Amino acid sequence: CASSLPGTGSYEQYF.

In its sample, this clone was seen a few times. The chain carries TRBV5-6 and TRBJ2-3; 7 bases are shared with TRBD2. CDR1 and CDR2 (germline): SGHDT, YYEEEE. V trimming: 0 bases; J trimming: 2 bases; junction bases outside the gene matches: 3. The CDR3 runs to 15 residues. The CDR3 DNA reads TGTGCCAGCAGCTTGGGGCTAGCGGACACAGATACGCAGTATTTT. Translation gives CASSLGLADTDTQYF.

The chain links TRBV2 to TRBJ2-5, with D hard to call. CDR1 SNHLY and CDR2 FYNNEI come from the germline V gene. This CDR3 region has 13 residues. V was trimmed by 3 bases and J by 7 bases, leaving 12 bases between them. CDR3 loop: CASSEAFTGTQYF. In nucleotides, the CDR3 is TGTGCCAGCAGTGAGGCCTTTACGGGGACCCAGTACTTC.

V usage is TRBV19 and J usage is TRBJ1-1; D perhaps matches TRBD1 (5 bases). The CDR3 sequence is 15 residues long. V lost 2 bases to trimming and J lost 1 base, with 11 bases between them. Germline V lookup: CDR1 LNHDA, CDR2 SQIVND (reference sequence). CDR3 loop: CASSIQGGGNTEAFF. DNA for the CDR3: TGTGCCAGTAGTATACAGGGCGGTGGGAACACTGAAGCTTTCTTT.

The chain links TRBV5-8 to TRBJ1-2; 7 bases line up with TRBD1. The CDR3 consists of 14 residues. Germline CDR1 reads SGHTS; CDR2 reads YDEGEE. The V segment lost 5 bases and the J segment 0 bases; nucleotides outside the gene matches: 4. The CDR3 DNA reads TGTGCCAGCAGTGGACAGGAGGCTAACTATGGCTACACCTTC. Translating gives CASSGQEANYGYTF.

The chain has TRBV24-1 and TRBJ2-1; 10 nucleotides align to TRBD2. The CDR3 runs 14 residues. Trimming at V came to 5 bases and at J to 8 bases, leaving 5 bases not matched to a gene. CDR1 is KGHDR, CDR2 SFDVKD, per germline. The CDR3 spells CATSVSSGSDEQFF. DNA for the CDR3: TGTGCCACCAGTGTATCTAGCGGGAGTGATGAGCAGTTCTTC.

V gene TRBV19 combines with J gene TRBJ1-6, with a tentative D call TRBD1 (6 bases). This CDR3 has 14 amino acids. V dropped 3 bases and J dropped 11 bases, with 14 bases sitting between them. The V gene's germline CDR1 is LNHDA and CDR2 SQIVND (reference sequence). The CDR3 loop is CASSIVPDRPPLHF. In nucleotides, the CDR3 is TGTGCCAGTAGTATCGTGCCCGACAGGCCACCCCTCCACTTT.

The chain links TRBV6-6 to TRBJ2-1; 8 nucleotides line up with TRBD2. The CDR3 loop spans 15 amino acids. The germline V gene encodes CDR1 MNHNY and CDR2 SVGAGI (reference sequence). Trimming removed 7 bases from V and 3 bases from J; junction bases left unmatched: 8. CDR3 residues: CASIPAGAYYNEQFF. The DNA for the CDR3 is TGTGCCAGCATCCCAGCGGGGGCCTACTACAATGAGCAGTTCTTC.

The CDR3 region is CAWRGQGWGTEAFF. CDR3 DNA sequence: TGTGCCTGGAGAGGTCAGGGGTGGGGCACTGAAGCTTTCTTT. The chain carries TRBV30 and TRBJ1-1, with D perhaps matching TRBD1 (6 bases). Between the trimmed V and J ends, which lost 3 bases and 4 bases, there was a span of 15 bases. The CDR3 loop spans 14 amino acids. The V gene's germline CDR1 is GTSNPN and CDR2 SVGIG (reference sequence).